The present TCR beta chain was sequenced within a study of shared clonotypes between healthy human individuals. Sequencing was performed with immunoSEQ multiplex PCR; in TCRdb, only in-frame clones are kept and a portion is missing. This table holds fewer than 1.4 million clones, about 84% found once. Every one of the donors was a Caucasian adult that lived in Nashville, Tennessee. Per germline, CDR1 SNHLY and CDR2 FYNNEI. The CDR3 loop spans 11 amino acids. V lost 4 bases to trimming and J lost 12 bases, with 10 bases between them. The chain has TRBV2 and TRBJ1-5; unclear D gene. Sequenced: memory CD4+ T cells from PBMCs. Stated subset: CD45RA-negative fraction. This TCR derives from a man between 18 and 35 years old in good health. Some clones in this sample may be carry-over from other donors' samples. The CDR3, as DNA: TGTGCCAGCAGTGTCGTCGGTAACCAGCATTTT. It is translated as CASSVVGNQHF.